This T cell receptor beta chain was documented in a study of blood T cell repertoires in COVID-19. Study background: Italy, Spain and the United States were the sources of the convalescent and acute COVID-19 samples. T cells, B-cell-depleted T cells, or PBMCs supplied cDNA or gDNA.

Methods used by the authors: Estimates of nucleated cell counts were drawn from the amplification of reference gene primers. Sequencing used immunoSEQ multiplex PCR; TCRdb keeps in-frame clones, though not all of them. The DNA gave D and trimming, while V, J and clone size come from that table. The sample lists hundreds of thousands of clones, 82% occurring once. The specimen was peripheral blood. This clonotype was sampled from a woman aged 80 or older with acute or convalescent COVID-19.

As DNA, the CDR3 is TGTGCCAGCAGCCCCGCCGAGGGCTCTGCTTTCTTT. It specifies CASSPAEGSAFF. The chain carries TRBV5-5 and TRBJ1-1; D is uncertain. The V and J ends lost 4 bases and 11 bases respectively, with 15 bases between them. Germline lookup yields CDR1 SGHKS and CDR2 YYEKEE (reference sequence). CDR3 length: 12 amino acids.